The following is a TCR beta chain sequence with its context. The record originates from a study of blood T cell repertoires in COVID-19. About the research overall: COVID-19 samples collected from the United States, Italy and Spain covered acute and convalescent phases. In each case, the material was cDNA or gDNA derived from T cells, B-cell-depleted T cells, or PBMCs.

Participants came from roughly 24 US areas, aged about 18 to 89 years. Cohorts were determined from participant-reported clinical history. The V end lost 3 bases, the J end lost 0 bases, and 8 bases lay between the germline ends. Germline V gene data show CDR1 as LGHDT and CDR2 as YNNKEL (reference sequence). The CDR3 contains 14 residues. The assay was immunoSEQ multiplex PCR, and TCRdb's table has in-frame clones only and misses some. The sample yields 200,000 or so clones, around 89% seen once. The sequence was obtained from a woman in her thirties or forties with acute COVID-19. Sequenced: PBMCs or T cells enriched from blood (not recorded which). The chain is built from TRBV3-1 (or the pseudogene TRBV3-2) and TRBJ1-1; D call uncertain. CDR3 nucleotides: TGTGCCAGCAGCCACCAGGCGTTGAACACTGAAGCTTTCTTT. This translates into CASSHQALNTEAFF.